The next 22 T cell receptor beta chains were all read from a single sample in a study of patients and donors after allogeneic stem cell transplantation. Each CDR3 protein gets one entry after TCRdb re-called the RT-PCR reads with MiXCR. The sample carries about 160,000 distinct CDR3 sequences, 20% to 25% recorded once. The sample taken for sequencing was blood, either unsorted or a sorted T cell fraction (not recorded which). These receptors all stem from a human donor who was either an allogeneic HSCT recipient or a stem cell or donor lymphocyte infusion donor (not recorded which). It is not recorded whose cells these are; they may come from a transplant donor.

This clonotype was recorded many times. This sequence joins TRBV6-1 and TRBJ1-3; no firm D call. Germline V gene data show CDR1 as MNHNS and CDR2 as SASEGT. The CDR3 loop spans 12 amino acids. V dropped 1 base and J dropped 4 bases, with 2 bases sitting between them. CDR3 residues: CASSEEGNTIYF. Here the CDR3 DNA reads TGTGCCAGCAGTGAAGAAGGAAACACCATATATTTT.

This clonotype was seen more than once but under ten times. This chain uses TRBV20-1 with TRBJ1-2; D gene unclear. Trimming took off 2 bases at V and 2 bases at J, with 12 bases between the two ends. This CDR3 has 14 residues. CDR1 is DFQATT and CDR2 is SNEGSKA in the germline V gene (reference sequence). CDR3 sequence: CSARPFSLNYGYTF. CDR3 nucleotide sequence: TGCAGTGCTAGACCCTTCAGTCTGAACTATGGCTACACCTTC.

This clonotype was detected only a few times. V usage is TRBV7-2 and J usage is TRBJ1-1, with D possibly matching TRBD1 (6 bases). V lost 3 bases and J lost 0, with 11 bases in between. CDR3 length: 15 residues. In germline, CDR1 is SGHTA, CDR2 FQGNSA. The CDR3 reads CASSFLGALNTEAFF. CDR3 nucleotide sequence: TGTGCCAGCAGCTTTCTGGGGGCTTTGAACACTGAAGCTTTCTTT.

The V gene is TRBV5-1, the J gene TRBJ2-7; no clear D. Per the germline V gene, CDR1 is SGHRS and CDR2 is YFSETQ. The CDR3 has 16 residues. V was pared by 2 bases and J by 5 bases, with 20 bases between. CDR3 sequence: CASSLNTVQVYNEQYF. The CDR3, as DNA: TGCGCCAGCAGCTTAAATACGGTCCAGGTCTATAACGAGCAGTACTTC.

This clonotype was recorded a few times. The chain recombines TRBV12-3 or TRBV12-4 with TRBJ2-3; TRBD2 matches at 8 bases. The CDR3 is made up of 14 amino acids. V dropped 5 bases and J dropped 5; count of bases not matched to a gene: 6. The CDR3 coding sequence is TGTGCCAGCAGTCCCCTCACTAGCGGAGATACGCAGTATTTT. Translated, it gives CASSPLTSGDTQYF.

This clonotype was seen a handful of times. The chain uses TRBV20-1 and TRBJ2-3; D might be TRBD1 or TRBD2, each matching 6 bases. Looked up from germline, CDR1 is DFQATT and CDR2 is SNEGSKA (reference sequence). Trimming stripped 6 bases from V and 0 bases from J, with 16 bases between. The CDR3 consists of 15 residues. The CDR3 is CSAIGGSVSTDTQYF. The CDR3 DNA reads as TGCAGTGCGATCGGGGGCTCGGTTAGCACAGATACGCAGTATTTT.

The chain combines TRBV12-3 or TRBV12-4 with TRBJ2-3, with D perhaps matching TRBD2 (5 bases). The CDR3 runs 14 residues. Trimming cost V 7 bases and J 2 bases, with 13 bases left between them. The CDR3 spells CASIFGGLTDTQYF. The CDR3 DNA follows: TGTGCCAGCATATTTGGTGGACTCACAGATACGCAGTATTTT.

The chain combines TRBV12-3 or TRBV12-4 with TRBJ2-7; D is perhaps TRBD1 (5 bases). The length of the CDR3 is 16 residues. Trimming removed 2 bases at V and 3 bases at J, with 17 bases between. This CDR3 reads CASSLRGTRLDYEQYF. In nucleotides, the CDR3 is TGTGCCAGCAGTTTAAGGGGAACGAGACTGGACTACGAGCAGTACTTC.

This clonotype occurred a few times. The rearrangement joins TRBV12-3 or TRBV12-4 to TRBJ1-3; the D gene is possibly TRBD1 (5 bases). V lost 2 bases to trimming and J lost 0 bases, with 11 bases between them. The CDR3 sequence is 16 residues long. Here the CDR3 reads CASSLPGYSSGNTIYF. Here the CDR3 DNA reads TGTGCCAGCAGTTTACCAGGGTACAGCTCTGGAAACACCATATATTTT.

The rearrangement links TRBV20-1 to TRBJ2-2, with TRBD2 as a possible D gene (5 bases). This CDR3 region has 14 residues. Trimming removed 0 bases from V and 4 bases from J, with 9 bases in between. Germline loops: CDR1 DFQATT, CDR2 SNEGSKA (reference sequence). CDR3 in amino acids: CSAREGEGTGELFF. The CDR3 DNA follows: TGCAGTGCTAGAGAGGGAGAGGGCACCGGGGAGCTGTTTTTT.

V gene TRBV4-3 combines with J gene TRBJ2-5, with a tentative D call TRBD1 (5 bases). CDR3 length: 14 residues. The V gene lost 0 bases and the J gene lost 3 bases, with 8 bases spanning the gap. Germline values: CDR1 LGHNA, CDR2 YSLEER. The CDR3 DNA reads TGCGCCAGCAGCCAAGAACAGGAAGAAGAGACCCAGTACTTC. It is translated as CASSQEQEEETQYF.

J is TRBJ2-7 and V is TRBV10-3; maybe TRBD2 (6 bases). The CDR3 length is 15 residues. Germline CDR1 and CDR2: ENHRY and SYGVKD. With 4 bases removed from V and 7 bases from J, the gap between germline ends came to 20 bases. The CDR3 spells CAISGSLAWFGEQYF. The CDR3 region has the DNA TGTGCCATCAGTGGCTCTCTAGCGTGGTTTGGGGAGCAGTACTTC.

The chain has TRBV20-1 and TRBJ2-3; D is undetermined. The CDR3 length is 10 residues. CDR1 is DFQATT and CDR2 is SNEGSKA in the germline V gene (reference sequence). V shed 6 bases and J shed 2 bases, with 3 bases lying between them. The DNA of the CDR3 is TGCAGTGCCAACACAGATACGCAGTATTTT. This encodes CSANTDTQYF.

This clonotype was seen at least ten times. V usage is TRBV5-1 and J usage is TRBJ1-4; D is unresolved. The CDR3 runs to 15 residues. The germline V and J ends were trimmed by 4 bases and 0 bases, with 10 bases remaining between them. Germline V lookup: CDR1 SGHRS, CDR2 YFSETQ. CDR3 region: CASSQNTATNEKLFF. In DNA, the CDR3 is TGCGCCAGCAGCCAAAACACAGCAACTAATGAAAAACTGTTTTTT.

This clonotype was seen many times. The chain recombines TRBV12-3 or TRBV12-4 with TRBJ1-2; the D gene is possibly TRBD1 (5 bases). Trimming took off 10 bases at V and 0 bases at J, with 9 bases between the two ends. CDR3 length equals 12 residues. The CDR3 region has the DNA TGTGCCATAAAGACAGCTAACTATGGCTACACCTTC. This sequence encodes CAIKTANYGYTF.

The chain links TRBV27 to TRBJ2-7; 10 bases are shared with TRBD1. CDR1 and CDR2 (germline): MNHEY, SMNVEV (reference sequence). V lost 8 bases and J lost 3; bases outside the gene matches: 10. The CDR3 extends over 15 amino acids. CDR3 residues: CASRYSRTGGYEQYF. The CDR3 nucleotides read TGTGCCAGCCGTTATTCTCGGACAGGGGGCTACGAGCAGTACTTC.

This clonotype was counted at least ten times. The CDR3 bases are TGTGCCAGCAGTTTACTACCCCGGGGGGGGACTGAAGCTTTCTTT. Residues: CASSLLPRGGTEAFF. The chain is built from TRBV12-3 or TRBV12-4 and TRBJ1-1; D is perhaps TRBD1 (5 bases). Between the trimmed V and J ends, which lost 2 bases and 5 bases, there was a span of 15 bases. This CDR3 region has 15 residues.

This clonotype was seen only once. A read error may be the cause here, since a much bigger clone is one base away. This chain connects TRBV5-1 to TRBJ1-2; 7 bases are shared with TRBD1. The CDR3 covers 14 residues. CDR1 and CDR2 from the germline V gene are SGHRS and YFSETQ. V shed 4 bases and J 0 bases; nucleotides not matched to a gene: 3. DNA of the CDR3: TGCGCCAGCAGCGTGGGGACAGCTAACTATGGCTACACCTTC. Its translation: CASSVGTANYGYTF.

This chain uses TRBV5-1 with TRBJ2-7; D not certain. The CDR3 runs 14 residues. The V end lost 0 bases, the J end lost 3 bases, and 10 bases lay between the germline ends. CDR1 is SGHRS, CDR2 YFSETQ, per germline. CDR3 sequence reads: CASSLGDWDYEQYF. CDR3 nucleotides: TGCGCCAGCAGCTTGGGAGATTGGGACTACGAGCAGTACTTC.

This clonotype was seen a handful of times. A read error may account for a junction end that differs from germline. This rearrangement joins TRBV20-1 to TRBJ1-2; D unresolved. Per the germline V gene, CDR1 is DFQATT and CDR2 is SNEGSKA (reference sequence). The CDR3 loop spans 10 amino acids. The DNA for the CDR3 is TGCAGTGCTAGAACCCTGGGCGATCACTTC. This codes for CSARTLGDHF.

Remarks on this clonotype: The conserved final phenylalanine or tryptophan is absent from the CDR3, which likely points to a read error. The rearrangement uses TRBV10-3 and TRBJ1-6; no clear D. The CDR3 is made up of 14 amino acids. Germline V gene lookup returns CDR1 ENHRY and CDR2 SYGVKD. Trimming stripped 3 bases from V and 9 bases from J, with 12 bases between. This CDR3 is CAISDEGGISPLHY. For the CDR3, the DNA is TGTGCCATCAGTGACGAGGGTGGGATTTCACCCCTCCACTAT.

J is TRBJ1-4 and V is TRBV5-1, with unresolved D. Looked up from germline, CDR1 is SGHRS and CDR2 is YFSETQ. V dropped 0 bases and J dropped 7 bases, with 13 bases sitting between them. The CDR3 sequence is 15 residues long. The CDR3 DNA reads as TGCGCCAGCAGCTTGGAGGACCCGGGAGGTGAAAAACTGTTTTTT. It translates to CASSLEDPGGEKLFF.